The T cell receptor (beta chain) described here comes from a study of T cells after yellow fever vaccination. The study, taken as a whole, reports: Re-detected after boosting: most primary clones, about 95% of CD4 and 80% to 90% of CD8. On re-exposure, the response was weaker but peaked faster, at day 5 versus 15. A limited proportion of clonotypes was detected within both the CD4 and CD8 compartments.

From the 5' RACE reads, TCRdb called clonotypes with MiXCR, one entry per CDR3 protein. The table has about 300,000 distinct CDR3 sequences, around 10% seen once; the top ten hold 3% to 4%. This CDR3 contains 14 residues. The germline gives CDR1 DFQATT, CDR2 SNEGSKA (reference sequence). V shed 0 bases and J shed 12 bases, with 17 bases lying between them. On this clonotype: Its specificity is unknown.

This receptor was taken from a man aged 18 to 35 who received the YFV17D yellow fever vaccine. This chain links TRBV20-1 with TRBJ1-4; D not certain. Sequencing used CD4+ T cells sorted from PBMCs, obtained 5 days after the yellow fever booster vaccination. In DNA form, the CDR3 reads TGCAGTGCTAGAGATCTCGAGGATATCGAGCAACTGTTTTTT. Residues: CSARDLEDIEQLFF.